Presented here are 15 T cell receptor beta chains from one specimen sequenced in a study of blood T cell repertoires in COVID-19. Profiling relied on immunoSEQ multiplex PCR, and the TCRdb table lists in-frame clones only, not all of them. The table lists under 450,000 clones, around 87% of them singletons, with 1% to 1.5% in the top ten. Sequencing was done on a sample of PBMCs or T cells enriched from blood (not recorded which). These receptors were obtained from a man aged 25 to 40 who had recovered from COVID-19.

This rearrangement joins TRBV11-2 to TRBJ2-7; no clear D. V was shortened by 0 bases and J by 2 bases, with 14 bases between the two germline ends. The germline V gene has CDR1 SGHAT and CDR2 FQNNGV. The CDR3 sequence is 16 residues long. CDR3 sequence reads: CASSLDRIGVAYEQYF. CDR3 DNA: TGTGCCAGCAGCTTAGATCGAATAGGAGTCGCCTACGAGCAGTACTTC.

This rearrangement joins TRBV6-5 to TRBJ1-4; 8 bases align to TRBD1. V shed 8 bases and J 4 bases; nucleotides not matched to a gene: 9. In germline, CDR1 is MNHEY, CDR2 SVGAGI. The CDR3 totals 15 residues. The CDR3 reads CASSGQGLLNEKLFF. CDR3 coding DNA: TGTGCCAGCTCCGGACAGGGCTTGCTTAATGAAAAACTGTTTTTT.

CDR3 DNA sequence: TGTGCCTGGACCCCGGGATCTAGCAATCAGCCCCAGCATTTT. It is translated as CAWTPGSSNQPQHF. The chain is built from TRBV30 and TRBJ1-5; D call uncertain. Germline V gene data show CDR1 as GTSNPN and CDR2 as SVGIG (reference sequence). V lost 4 bases to trimming and J lost 0 bases, with 10 bases between them. This CDR3 is built from 14 residues.

The chain has TRBV5-4 and TRBJ2-3; 9 nucleotides agree with TRBD2. This CDR3 has 16 residues. Germline CDR1 and CDR2: SGHNT and YYREEE (reference sequence). V lost 4 bases and J lost 5; bases outside the gene matches: 11. The CDR3 is CASSGKGGGAQDTQYF. DNA of the CDR3: TGTGCCAGCAGCGGGAAGGGCGGGGGGGCGCAAGATACGCAGTATTTT.

The J gene is TRBJ1-3, the V gene TRBV5-4; no firm D call. V shed 4 bases and J shed 0 bases, with 11 bases lying between them. Germline V gene lookup returns CDR1 SGHNT and CDR2 YYREEE (reference sequence). This CDR3 spans 15 amino acids. CDR3 region: CASSPTTDSGNTIYF. The CDR3, as DNA: TGTGCCAGCAGCCCAACGACTGACTCTGGAAACACCATATATTTT. The full variable domain, rest sourced from reference TRBV5-4 and TRBJ1-3, is ETGVTQSPTHLIKTRGQQVTLRCSSQSGHNTVSWYQQALGQGPQFIFQYYREEENGRGNFPPRFSGLQFPNYSSELNVNALELDDSALYLCASSPTTDSGNTIYFGEGSWLTVV.

The chain uses TRBV27 and TRBJ1-2; tentatively, D is TRBD1 (5 bases). The germline V gene encodes CDR1 MNHEY and CDR2 SMNVEV (reference sequence). This CDR3 has 13 amino acids. V lost 7 bases to trimming and J lost 0 bases, with 9 bases between them. The CDR3 DNA reads as TGTGCCAGCACTCCGGGGGCTAACTATGGCTACACCTTC. Translating it yields CASTPGANYGYTF.

The chain joins TRBV21-1 to TRBJ2-7; the DNA was not used to check the table's D call, TRBD1. TRBV21-1 is a documented pseudogene. CDR3 length: 16 amino acids. The CDR3 sequence: CASSKVPGQCSYEQYF. CDR3 DNA sequence: TGTGCCAGCAGCAAAGTCCCGGGACAGTGCTCCTACGAGCAGTACTTC.

The chain combines TRBV2 with TRBJ1-6; 8 bases map to TRBD1. The CDR3 has 16 residues. J lost 10 bases, V lost 1 base, and 9 bases had no gene match. The V gene's germline CDR1 is SNHLY and CDR2 FYNNEI. As DNA, the CDR3 is TGTGCCAGCAGTGAAGAAGGGACAGGCCTCGGGTCACCCCTCCACTTT. It codes for CASSEEGTGLGSPLHF. The variable domain in full, with the rest retrieved from reference TRBV2 and TRBJ1-6, is EPEVTQTPSHQVTQMGQEVILRCVPISNHLYFYWYRQILGQKVEFLVSFYNNEISEKSEIFDDQFSVERPDGSNFTLKIRSTKLEDSAMYFCASSEEGTGLGSPLHFGNGTRLTVT.

The chain employs TRBV15 and TRBJ2-1, with D perhaps given as TRBD1 or TRBD2 (6 bases each). The CDR3 is 14 amino acids. Trimming left V 8 bases short and J 3 bases short, with 14 bases between. From germline, CDR1 is LNHNV and CDR2 YYDKDF (reference sequence). CDR3 sequence (DNA): TGTGCCACCCGCCGAGAGGGGGGCTACAATGAGCAGTTCTTC. It is translated as CATRREGGYNEQFF. The variable domain in full, with the rest retrieved from reference TRBV15 and TRBJ2-1, is DAMVIQNPRYQVTQFGKPVTLSCSQTLNHNVMYWYQQKSSQAPKLLFHYYDKDFNNEADTPDNFQSRRPNTSFCFLDIRSPGLGDTAMYLCATRREGGYNEQFFGPGTRLTVL.

This chain links TRBV7-8 with TRBJ2-5; D might be TRBD2 (5 bases). V shed 4 bases and J shed 4 bases, with 10 bases lying between them. CDR1 and CDR2 (germline): SGHVS, FQNEAQ. CDR3 length: 13 residues. The CDR3 spells CASSSSSLETQYF. The CDR3 DNA follows: TGTGCCAGCAGCTCTTCTAGCTTAGAGACCCAGTACTTC.

The J gene is TRBJ1-1, the V gene TRBV18; D call uncertain. The CDR3 is made up of 13 amino acids. Trimming pared 2 bases from V and 0 bases from J, leaving 4 bases between. Germline CDR1 and CDR2: KGHSH and LQKENI. Written as DNA, the CDR3 is TGTGCCAGCTCACCAACAGTGAACACTGAAGCTTTCTTT. This codes for CASSPTVNTEAFF.

The chain uses TRBV19 and TRBJ1-5; tentative D call: TRBD1 (6 bases). The CDR3 sequence is 17 residues long. Germline V CDR1 and CDR2: LNHDA, SQIVND (reference sequence). V dropped 7 bases and J dropped 0 bases, with 19 bases sitting between them. The CDR3: CASTSPPGTSSNQPQHF. CDR3 in DNA: TGTGCCAGTACCTCCCCCCCCGGGACAAGTAGCAATCAGCCCCAGCATTTT.

This clone appeared once. V is TRBV30 and J is TRBJ1-2; 8 nucleotides align to TRBD1. With 1 base clipped from V and 12 bases from J, the junction kept 10 bases outside the gene matches. CDR1 and CDR2 from the germline V gene are GTSNPN and SVGIG (reference sequence). This CDR3 is built from 13 residues. CDR3 in amino acids: CAWSAQRTGINTF. The CDR3 DNA follows: TGTGCCTGGAGTGCCCAACGGACAGGGATTAACACCTTC.

The V gene is TRBV6-6, the J gene TRBJ1-4; D ambiguous. Looked up from germline, CDR1 is MNHNY and CDR2 is SVGAGI (reference sequence). The CDR3 is 14 residues long. The V and J ends lost 6 bases and 0 bases respectively, with 8 bases between them. CDR3 in DNA: TGTGCCAGCAGCCCCCCCGCAACTAATGAAAAACTGTTTTTT. Translated: CASSPPATNEKLFF.

The gene calls are TRBV6-5 and TRBJ1-1, with 7 bases identical to TRBD1. J lost 5 bases, V lost 6 bases, and 9 bases had no gene match. Germline values: CDR1 MNHEY, CDR2 SVGAGI. The CDR3 is made up of 14 amino acids. The CDR3 spells CASSRLLQGTEAFF. For the CDR3, the DNA is TGTGCCAGCAGCCGCCTCTTACAGGGGACTGAAGCTTTCTTT.